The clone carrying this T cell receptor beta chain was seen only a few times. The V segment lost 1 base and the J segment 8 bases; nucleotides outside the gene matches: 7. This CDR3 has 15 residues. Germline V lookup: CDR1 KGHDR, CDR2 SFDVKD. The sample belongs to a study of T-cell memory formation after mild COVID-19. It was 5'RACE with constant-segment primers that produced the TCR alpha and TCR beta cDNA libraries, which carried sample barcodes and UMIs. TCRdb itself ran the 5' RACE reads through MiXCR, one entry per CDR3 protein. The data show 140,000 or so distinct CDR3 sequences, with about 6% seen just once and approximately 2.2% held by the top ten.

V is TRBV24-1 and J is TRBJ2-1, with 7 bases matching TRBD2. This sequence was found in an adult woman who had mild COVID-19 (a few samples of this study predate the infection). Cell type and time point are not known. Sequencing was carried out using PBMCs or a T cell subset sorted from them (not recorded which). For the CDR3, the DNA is TGTGCCACCAGTGATTTTGGCGGGAGTAGAGATGAGCAGTTCTTC. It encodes CATSDFGGSRDEQFF.